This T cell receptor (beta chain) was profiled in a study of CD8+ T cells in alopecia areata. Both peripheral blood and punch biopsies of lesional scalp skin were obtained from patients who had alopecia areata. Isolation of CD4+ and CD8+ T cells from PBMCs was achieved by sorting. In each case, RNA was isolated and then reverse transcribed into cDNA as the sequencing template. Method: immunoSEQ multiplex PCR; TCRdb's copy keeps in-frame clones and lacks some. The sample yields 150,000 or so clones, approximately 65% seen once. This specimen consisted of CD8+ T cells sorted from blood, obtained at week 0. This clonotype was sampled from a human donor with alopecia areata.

The CDR3 DNA is TGTGCCAGCAGTTTAGGGGGAAAGAGCTACGAGCAGTACTTC. Residues: CASSLGGKSYEQYF. The chain combines TRBV27 with TRBJ2-7; D is possibly TRBD1 or TRBD2 (5 bases each). With 2 bases removed from V and 3 bases from J, the gap between germline ends came to 11 bases. The CDR3 is 14 amino acids. CDR1 MNHEY and CDR2 SMNVEV come from the germline V gene (reference sequence).